One T cell receptor (beta chain) is described in this entry. This clone's antigen is unknown. Base qualities are not at hand, and no much larger clone is one base apart. The immunoSEQ Assay, a bias-controlled multiplex PCR, was used to amplify TCRbeta CDR3 regions from genomic DNA. The authors processed their data as follows. Nucleated cell counts per sample were estimated from amplification of reference gene primers within the assay. To quantify the absolute abundance of each unique TCRbeta CDR3 rearrangement, sequence reads were collapsed and filtered. For each sample, productive Simpson clonality was calculated as the square root of Simpson's diversity index across productive rearrangements. The clones in this table, taken by TCRdb from immuneACCESS, are in-frame only. Not every clone is retained; where verified, under half of the shortfall comes from an unresolved V gene, and the cause of the rest is unknown. D and trimming were read from the DNA, whereas the V and J calls and clone size are those reported in that table. Counted in this sample were around 400,000 clones; roughly 88% of them appeared once. The leading ten clones occupy about 1.5% of the sample.

These data originate in a study of blood T cell repertoires in COVID-19 (dated by TCRdb to 2018 to 2020). Notes on the research overall: Collaborator samples came from the United States, Italy and Spain and covered acute and convalescent phases of COVID-19. The prospective study material was composed of cDNA or gDNA derived from T cells, B-cell-depleted T cells, or PBMCs. Deeply sampled blood TCRbeta repertoires from subjects exposed to, actively infected with, or recovered from COVID-19 were included in the dataset. The repertoires were made available in a free public database intended to serve as a resource for research on the immune response to SARS-CoV-2. Samples were obtained from the ongoing ImmuneRACE study (first 160 participants) and from some 1,200 subjects provided by 6 global collaborators. Sample metadata almost always included a de-identified subject ID, COVID-19 status, age in years and sex. Where HLA class I and class II types were available, the types were taken from metadata supplied by the sample provider, not from assay-based typing. Summary of the overall study and its limitations: The quantity of clinical and demographic metadata differed by source and by participant and was supplied without curation.

Enrolling through a virtual design, the prospective study's participants ranged in age from roughly 18 to 95 years and lived across 24 United States geographic areas. Cohort assignment in the prospective study relied on participant-reported clinical history from a screening survey and a study questionnaire. Exposed participants had been in contact with someone with a PCR-confirmed or clinician-diagnosed COVID-19 case within 2 weeks of study entry. Mobile phlebotomists in the prospective study collected whole blood, serum and a nasopharyngeal or oropharyngeal swab from every participant. Prospective study participants could optionally give additional blood draws and questionnaires over a roughly 2-month period. Prospective study blood samples were shipped either frozen or at room temperature before DNA extraction. CDR1 and CDR2 are drawn from the germline V gene: MNHEY, SVGAGI. The CDR3 goes from the cysteine to the phenylalanine over 15 residues. Only the CDR3 region is kept as DNA, spanning 45 bases read in frame from base 1. The junction shows trimming of 1 base on V and 5 bases on J, and the gene matches do not reach 1 base of it.

Sequencing used PBMCs or T cells enriched from blood (not recorded which). The rearrangement combines TRBV6-5 with TRBJ2-2; 10 bases in the junction line up with TRBD1. The TCR was taken from a woman younger than 35 who had been exposed to COVID-19. The DNA sequence is as follows: TGTGCCAGCAGTTACTTGGGACAGGGGACCGGGGAGCTGTTTTTT. It translates as CASSYLGQGTGELFF.